This T cell receptor (beta chain) was identified in a study of blood T cells in healthy people across ages. Study observations and caveats: There were more naive CD4+ cells and higher diversity in long-lived donors than in aged donors.

Approximately 9.6 milliliters of peripheral blood were drawn from each donor into EDTA-treated tubes. Researchers report isolating at least 6 million PBMCs per sample. This clonotype was seen only a few times. The antigen is not known. A second roughly 7 to 11 cycle PCR used barcoded and J-beta primers. TCRdb independently ran MiXCR on the 5' RACE reads; one entry per CDR3 protein. Among about 1.8 million distinct CDR3 sequences listed, around half were seen once. This clonotype originated in a woman aged 40 to 50 in good health. Material: blood.

CDR3 sequence (DNA): TGCGCCAGCAGCCCACAACAGGGGGGTAGTCAGACCCAGTACTTC. Amino acid sequence: CASSPQQGGSQTQYF. The chain combines TRBV4-3 with TRBJ2-4; 8 nucleotides line up with TRBD1. The J call is in doubt because the DNA end fits TRBJ2-5 better. In germline, CDR1 is LGHNA, CDR2 YSLEER. The length of the CDR3 is 15 residues.